These T cell receptor beta chains were read from a single sample in a study of blood T cell repertoires in COVID-19. Sequenced by immunoSEQ multiplex PCR; TCRdb stores in-frame clones only, minus some. The top ten clones hold roughly 2% of a sample with approximately 97,000 clones, nearly 90% of them seen once. The sample was peripheral blood. These TCRs come from a man between 45 and 60 years old with active COVID-19. The CDR3 runs from the conserved cysteine through the conserved F or W. D genes are given only for firm matches. Rows may omit the clone size; those that give it use once, few, many or a size class.

v_call	cdr3_length	clone_size	d_call	j_call	cdr3_nt	cdr3_aa
TRBV5-6	16	few	TRBD1	TRBJ2-7	TGTGCCAGCACGCCATTACGGACAGGGGAACCCTACGAGCAGTACTTC	CASTPLRTGEPYEQYF
TRBV14	14	NA	NA	TRBJ1-6	TGTGCCAGCAGCCAACTTTCCTATAATTCACCCCTCCACTTT	CASSQLSYNSPLHF
TRBV4-2	14	NA	NA	TRBJ2-7	TGTGCCAGCAGCCAAGATTTGGGGCCCTACGAGCAGTACTTC	CASSQDLGPYEQYF
TRBV4-1	16	NA	TRBD2	TRBJ2-1	TGCGCCAGCAGCCCGGGACTAGCGGGGGGGCAAAATGAGCAGTTCTTC	CASSPGLAGGQNEQFF
TRBV3-1/TRBV3-2	15	NA	NA	TRBJ2-1	TGTGCCAGCAGCCGCACCTTTAGTGGGGCTAGCGTTCAGTTCTTC	CASSRTFSGASVQFF
TRBV19	16	NA	TRBD1	TRBJ2-7	TGTGCCAGTAGTATAGGCTCCTCAGGGGGTCGGTACGAGCAGTACTTC	CASSIGSSGGRYEQYF
TRBV21-1	16	NA	NA	TRBJ1-2	TGTGCCAGCAGCAAAGCGTCAGGGAAAGTGAACTATGGCTACACCTTC	CASSKASGKVNYGYTF
TRBV7-9	12	NA	NA	TRBJ2-1	TGTGCCAGCAGCCTTTACCCTGGAGGGCAGTTCTTC	CASSLYPGGQFF
TRBV10-1	13	NA	TRBD1	TRBJ1-1	TGCGCCAGCAGGGAAAGGGGGCCGTTCCCAGCTTTCTTT	CASRERGPFPAFF
TRBV6-5	12	once	TRBD1	TRBJ2-2	TGTGCCAGCAGACAGGGGTTCGGGGAGCTGTTTTTT	CASRQGFGELFF
TRBV6-1	19	NA	TRBD1	TRBJ1-1	TGTGCCAGCAGTGCGCTTCCATACTTCGGGACAGGGCGGGGCACTGAAGCTTTCTTT	CASSALPYFGTGRGTEAFF
TRBV9	13	NA	NA	TRBJ1-3	TGTGCCAGCAGTCCAGGAATCGGAAACACCATATATTTT	CASSPGIGNTIYF
TRBV6-5	15	NA	NA	TRBJ2-5	TGTGCCAGCAGTTACTCGGGCAATCGGCAAGAGACCCAGTACTTC	CASSYSGNRQETQYF
TRBV6-5	14	NA	TRBD1	TRBJ2-7	TGTGCCAGCAGATTAGGGACAGGGTCCTACGAGCAGTACTTC	CASRLGTGSYEQYF
TRBV20-1	14	NA	TRBD2	TRBJ2-7	TGCAGTGCTAGTTCGGGCGGGGGGGCCTACGAGCAGTACTTC	CSASSGGGAYEQYF
TRBV3-1/TRBV3-2	15	NA	NA	TRBJ1-1	TGTGCCAGCAGCCAAGGGGGCTGGGGGAACACTGAAGCTTTCTTT	CASSQGGWGNTEAFF
TRBV5-1	14	once	TRBD1	TRBJ2-7	TGCGCCAGCAGCCGGTATACAGGGGGCAACGAGCAGTACTTC	CASSRYTGGNEQYF
TRBV7-8	16	NA	NA	TRBJ1-4	TGTGCCAGCAGCCCAACTTTGGATCGGAAGCGTGAAAAACTGTTTTTT	CASSPTLDRKREKLFF
TRBV4-1	13	NA	NA	TRBJ2-4	TGCGCCAGCAGCCCCCCGAGCCAAAACATTCAGTACTTC	CASSPPSQNIQYF
TRBV3-1/TRBV3-2	15	few	NA	TRBJ1-5	TGTGCCAGCAGCCAACGGGGTACGGGCAATCAGCCCCAGCATTTT	CASSQRGTGNQPQHF
TRBV2	12	NA	NA	TRBJ2-5	TGTGCCAGCAAACAGAATCAAGAGACCCAGTACTTC	CASKQNQETQYF
TRBV10-3	14	NA	NA	TRBJ1-2	TGTGCCATCAGTGAGTCAGCAGGGAACTATGGCTACACCTTC	CAISESAGNYGYTF
TRBV7-9	15	NA	NA	TRBJ1-2	TGTGCCAGCAGCCCCCGTGGGGGGGAAGGCTATGGCTACACCTTC	CASSPRGGEGYGYTF
TRBV7-9	13	NA	NA	TRBJ1-2	TGTGCCAGCAGTAGACAAGCCCTATATGGCTACACCTTC	CASSRQALYGYTF
TRBV6-5	14	NA	NA	TRBJ2-7	TGTGCCAGCAGTTTGGTCGCAGGGCCCTTCGAGCAGTACTTC	CASSLVAGPFEQYF
TRBV5-1	18	NA	TRBD2	TRBJ2-1	TGCGCCAGCAGCTTGGGGCTAGGGGGACTAGCGGGGGATGATGAGCAGTTCTTC	CASSLGLGGLAGDDEQFF
TRBV19	18	NA	NA	TRBJ1-3	TGTGCCAGTAGTATGACGGCGGGAGGCACCCTCTCTGGAAACACCATATATTTT	CASSMTAGGTLSGNTIYF
TRBV9	16	NA	TRBD1	TRBJ2-7	TGTGCCAGCAGCGTAGGGCTTGGACAGGGGGCGCGCGAGCAGTACTTC	CASSVGLGQGAREQYF
TRBV6-6	16	NA	NA	TRBJ1-5	TGTGCCAGCACTCGTAAGGGGGTGTGGGGCAATCAGCCCCAGCATTTT	CASTRKGVWGNQPQHF
TRBV4-1	16	NA	TRBD1	TRBJ2-1	TGCGCCAGCAGCCAAGGGGACAGGGGTTTACACAATGAGCAGTTCTTC	CASSQGDRGLHNEQFF
TRBV16	15	NA	NA	TRBJ2-3	TGTGCCACCAAACCCTCAAGAGGAAGCACAGATACGCAGTATTTT	CATKPSRGSTDTQYF
TRBV5-1	13	once	NA	TRBJ2-5	TGCGCCAGCAGCCCAGGACTGGGGGAGACCCAGTACTTC	CASSPGLGETQYF
TRBV6-5	14	NA	NA	TRBJ2-7	TGTGCCAGCACCTCCAGGAGGGTCTCCTACGAGCAGTACTTC	CASTSRRVSYEQYF
TRBV12-3/TRBV12-4	12	NA	NA	TRBJ1-2	TGTGCCAGCGCGGGACGGGAGTATGGCTACACCTTC	CASAGREYGYTF
TRBV7-8	15	once	NA	TRBJ1-1	TGTGCCAGCAGCTTAGAAGGCGGGGGGCTCACTGAAGCTTTCTTT	CASSLEGGGLTEAFF